This T cell receptor beta chain was identified during a study of cytomegalovirus exposure and HLA in healthy donors. PCR primers comprised 60 Vbeta and 13 Jbeta primers. Assay used: immunoSEQ multiplex PCR; TCRdb lists only in-frame clones, some missing. This sample has around 150,000 clones, with approximately 77% found just once. With 3 bases clipped from V and 5 bases from J, the junction kept 11 bases outside the gene matches. This CDR3 is 16 amino acids long. Germline V gene lookup returns CDR1 MNHEY and CDR2 SMNVEV (reference sequence). Study-wide points: A later analysis reportedly found that, within productive TCRs, an Asian-associated ancestry cluster had fewer N-insertions than the mean observed across the approximately 600 donors. Most TCR beta V segments were productive about 90% or about 30% of the time in an earlier analysis. Exclusion as indistinguishable affected some V segments, including TRBV6-2 and TRBV6-3. Reported results showed that the classifier diagnosed cytomegalovirus status with high specificity and sensitivity.

Remarks on this clone: What it binds is not known.

The sequence came from a man aged 18 to 35 in good health and CMV-seronegative. Sequenced material: PBMCs. This chain connects TRBV27 to TRBJ2-7; 9 bases line up with TRBD1. The CDR3 DNA is TGTGCCAGCAGTTTGTCCCCCGGGACAGGGATCAACGAGCAGTACTTC. Protein product: CASSLSPGTGINEQYF.